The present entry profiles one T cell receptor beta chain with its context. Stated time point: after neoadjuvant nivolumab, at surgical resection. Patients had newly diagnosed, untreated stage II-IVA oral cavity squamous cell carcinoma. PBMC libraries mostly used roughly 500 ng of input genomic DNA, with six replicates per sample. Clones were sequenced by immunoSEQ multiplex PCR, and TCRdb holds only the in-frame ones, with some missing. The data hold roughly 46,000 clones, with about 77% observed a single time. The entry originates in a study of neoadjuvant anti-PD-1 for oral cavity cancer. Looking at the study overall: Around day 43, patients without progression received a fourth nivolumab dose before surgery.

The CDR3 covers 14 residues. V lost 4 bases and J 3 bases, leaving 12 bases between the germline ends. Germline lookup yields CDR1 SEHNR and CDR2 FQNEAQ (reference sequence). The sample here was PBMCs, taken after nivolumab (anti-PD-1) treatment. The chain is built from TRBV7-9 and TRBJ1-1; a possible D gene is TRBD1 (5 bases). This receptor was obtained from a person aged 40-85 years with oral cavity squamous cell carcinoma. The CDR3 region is CASSSSGSHTEAFF. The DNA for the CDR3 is TGTGCCAGCAGCTCCTCAGGGTCCCACACTGAAGCTTTCTTT.